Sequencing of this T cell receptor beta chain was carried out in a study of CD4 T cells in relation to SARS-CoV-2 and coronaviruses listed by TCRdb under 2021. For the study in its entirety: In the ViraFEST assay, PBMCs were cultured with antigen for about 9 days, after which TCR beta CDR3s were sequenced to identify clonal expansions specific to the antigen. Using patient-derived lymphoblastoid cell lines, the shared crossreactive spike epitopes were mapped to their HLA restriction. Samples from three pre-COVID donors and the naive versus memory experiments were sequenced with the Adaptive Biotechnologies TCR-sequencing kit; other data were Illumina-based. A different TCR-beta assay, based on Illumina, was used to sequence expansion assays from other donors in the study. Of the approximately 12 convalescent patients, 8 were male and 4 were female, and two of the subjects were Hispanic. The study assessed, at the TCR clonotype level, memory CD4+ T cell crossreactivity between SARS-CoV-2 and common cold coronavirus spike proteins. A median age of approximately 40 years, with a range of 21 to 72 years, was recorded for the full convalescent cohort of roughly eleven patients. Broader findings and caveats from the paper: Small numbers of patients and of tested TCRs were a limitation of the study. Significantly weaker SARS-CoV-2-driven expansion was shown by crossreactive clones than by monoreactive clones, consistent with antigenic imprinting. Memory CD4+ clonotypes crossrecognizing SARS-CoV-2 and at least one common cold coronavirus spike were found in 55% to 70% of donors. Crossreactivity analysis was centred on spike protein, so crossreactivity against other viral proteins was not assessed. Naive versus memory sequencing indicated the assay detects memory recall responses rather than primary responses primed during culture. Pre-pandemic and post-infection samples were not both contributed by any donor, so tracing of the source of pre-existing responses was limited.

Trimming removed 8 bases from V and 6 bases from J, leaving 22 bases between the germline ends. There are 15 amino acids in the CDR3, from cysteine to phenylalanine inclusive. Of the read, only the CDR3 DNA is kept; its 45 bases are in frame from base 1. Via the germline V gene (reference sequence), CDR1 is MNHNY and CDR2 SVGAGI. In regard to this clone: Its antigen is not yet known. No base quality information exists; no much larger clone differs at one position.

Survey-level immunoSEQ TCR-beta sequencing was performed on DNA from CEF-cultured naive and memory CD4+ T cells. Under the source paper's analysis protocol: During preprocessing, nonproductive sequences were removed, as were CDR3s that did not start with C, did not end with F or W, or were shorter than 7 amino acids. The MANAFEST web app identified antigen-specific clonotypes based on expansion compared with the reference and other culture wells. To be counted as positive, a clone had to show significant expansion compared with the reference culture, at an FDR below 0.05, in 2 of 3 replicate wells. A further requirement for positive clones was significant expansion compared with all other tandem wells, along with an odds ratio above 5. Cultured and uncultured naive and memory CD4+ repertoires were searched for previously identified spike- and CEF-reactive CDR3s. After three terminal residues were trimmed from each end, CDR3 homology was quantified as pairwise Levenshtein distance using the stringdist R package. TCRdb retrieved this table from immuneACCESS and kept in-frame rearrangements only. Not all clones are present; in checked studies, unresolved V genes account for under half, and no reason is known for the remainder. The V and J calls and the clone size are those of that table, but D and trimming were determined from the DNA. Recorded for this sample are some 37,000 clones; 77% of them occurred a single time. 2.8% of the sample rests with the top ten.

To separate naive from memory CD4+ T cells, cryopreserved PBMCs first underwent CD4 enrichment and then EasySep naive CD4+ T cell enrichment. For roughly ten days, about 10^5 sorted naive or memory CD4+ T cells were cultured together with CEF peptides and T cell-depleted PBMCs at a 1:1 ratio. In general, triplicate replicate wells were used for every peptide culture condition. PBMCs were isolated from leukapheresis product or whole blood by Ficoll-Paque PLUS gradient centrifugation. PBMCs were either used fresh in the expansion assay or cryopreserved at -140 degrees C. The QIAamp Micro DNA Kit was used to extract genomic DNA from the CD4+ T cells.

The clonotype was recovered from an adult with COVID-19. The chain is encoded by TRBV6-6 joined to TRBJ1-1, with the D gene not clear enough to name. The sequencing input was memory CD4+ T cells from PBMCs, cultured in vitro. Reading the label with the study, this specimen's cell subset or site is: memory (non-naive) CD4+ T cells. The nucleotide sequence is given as TGTGCCAGCCGATACGAAGAGGGTCTAGTCGCTGAAGCTTTCTTT. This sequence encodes CASRYEEGLVAEAFF.